This TCR beta chain was sequenced in a study of cytomegalovirus exposure and HLA in healthy donors. Study-level findings and limits: The study put some 150 TCR beta chains on its list as cytomegalovirus-associated. A later analysis linked a missense variant in DCLRE1C to the trimming of TCR beta V and J genes.

Trimming cost V 7 bases and J 0 bases, with 13 bases left between them. Germline-derived CDR1 and CDR2 are MNHEY and SVGAGI. The CDR3 runs 15 residues. This clone appeared a few times. Its antigen remains unknown. Primers for the PCR totalled 60 Vbeta and 13 Jbeta. Using immunoSEQ multiplex PCR, the repertoire was profiled, and TCRdb retains in-frame clones only, with some absent. The sample consists of 69,000 or so clones, about 74% of them appearing once. The clonotype was recovered from a woman aged 55-70 years in good health and CMV-seropositive. This chain links TRBV6-5 with TRBJ1-5, with D possibly TRBD1 on 6 matching bases. Sequencing was carried out using PBMCs. In DNA form, the CDR3 reads TGTGCCAGCAAACCGGGACACAATAGCAATCAGCCCCAGCATTTT. This translates into CASKPGHNSNQPQHF.